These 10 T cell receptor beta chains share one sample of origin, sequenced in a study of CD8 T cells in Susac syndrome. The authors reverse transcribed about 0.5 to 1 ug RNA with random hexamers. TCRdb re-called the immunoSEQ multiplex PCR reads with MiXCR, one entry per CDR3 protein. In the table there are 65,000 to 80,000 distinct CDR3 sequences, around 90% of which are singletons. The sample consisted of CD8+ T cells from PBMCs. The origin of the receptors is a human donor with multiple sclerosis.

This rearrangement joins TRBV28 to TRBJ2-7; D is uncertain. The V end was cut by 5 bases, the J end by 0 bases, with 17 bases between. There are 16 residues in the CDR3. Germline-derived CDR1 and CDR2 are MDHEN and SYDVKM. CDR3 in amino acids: CASSPDSLLSSYEQYF. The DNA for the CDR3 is TGTGCCAGCAGTCCCGACTCCCTCCTAAGCTCCTACGAGCAGTACTTC.

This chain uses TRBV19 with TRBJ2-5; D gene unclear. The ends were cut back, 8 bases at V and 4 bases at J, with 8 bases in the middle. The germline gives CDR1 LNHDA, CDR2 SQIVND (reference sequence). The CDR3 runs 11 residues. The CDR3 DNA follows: TGTGCCAGTGCCGACGCAGAGACCCAGTACTTC. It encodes CASADAETQYF.

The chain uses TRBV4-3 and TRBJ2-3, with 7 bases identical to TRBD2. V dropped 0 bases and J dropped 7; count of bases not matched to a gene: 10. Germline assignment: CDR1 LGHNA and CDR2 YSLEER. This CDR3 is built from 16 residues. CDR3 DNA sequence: TGCGCCAGCAGCCAAGATAGGGAGGGGACCCCGAATACGCAGTATTTT. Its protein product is CASSQDREGTPNTQYF.

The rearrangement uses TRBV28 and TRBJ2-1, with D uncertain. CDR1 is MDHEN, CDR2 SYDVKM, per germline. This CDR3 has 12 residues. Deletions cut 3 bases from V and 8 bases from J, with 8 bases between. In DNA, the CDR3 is TGTGCCAGCAGTTTCTTTGCCTATGAGCAGTTCTTC. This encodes CASSFFAYEQFF.

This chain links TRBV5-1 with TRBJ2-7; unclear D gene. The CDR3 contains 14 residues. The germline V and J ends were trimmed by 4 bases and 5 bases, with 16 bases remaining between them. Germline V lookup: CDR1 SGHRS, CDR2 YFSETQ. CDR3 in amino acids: CASSIDPDGDEQYF. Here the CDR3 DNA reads TGCGCCAGCAGCATCGACCCTGACGGCGACGAGCAGTACTTC.

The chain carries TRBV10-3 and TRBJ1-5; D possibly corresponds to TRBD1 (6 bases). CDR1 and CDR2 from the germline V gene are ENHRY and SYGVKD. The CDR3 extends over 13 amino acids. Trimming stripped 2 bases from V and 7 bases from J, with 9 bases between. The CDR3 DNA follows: TGTGCCATCAGTGAGGCAGGGGCCCAGCCCCAGCATTTT. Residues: CAISEAGAQPQHF.

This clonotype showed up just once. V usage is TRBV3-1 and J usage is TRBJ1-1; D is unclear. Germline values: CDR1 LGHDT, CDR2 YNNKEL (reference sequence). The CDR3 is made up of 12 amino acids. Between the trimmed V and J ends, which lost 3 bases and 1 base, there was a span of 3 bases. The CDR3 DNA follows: TGTGCCAGCAGCCACGGGAACACTGAAGCTTTCTTT. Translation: CASSHGNTEAFF.

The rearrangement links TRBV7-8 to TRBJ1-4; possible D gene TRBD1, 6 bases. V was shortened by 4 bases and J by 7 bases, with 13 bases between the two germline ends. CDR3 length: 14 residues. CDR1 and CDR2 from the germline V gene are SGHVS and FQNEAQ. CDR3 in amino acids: CASSSGVYGEKLFF. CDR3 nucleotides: TGTGCCAGCAGCTCAGGGGTTTATGGTGAAAAACTGTTTTTT. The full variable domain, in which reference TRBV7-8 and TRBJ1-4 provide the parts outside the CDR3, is GAGVSQSPRYKVAKRGQDVALRCDPISGHVSLFWYQQALGQGPEFLTYFQNEAQLDKSGLPSDRFFAERPEGSVSTLKIQRTQQEDSAVYLCASSSGVYGEKLFFGSGTQLSVL.

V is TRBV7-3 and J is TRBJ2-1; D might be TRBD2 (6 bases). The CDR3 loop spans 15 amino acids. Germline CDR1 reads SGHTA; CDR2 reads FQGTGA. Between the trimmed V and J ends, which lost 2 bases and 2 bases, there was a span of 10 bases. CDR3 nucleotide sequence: TGTGCCAGCAGCTTAGACGGGAGCCCCTACAATGAGCAGTTCTTC. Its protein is CASSLDGSPYNEQFF. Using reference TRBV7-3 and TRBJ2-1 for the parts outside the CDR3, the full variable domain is GAGVSQTPSNKVTEKGKYVELRCDPISGHTALYWYRQSLGQGPEFLIYFQGTGAADDSGLPNDRFFAVRPEGSVSTLKIQRTERGDSAVYLCASSLDGSPYNEQFFGPGTRLTVL.

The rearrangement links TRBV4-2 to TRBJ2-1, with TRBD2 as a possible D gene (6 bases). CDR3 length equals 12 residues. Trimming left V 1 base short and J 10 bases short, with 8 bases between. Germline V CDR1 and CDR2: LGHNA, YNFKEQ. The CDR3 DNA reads TGTGCCAGCAGCCAAGCGGGGGTAGAGCAGTTCTTC. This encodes CASSQAGVEQFF.